This T cell receptor beta chain is from a study of shared clonotypes between healthy human individuals. Generated by immunoSEQ multiplex PCR, the TCRdb table keeps only in-frame clones and is missing some. Of hundreds of thousands of clones listed, about 95% are singletons. Naive CD8 populations comprised CD45RO-negative cells positively selected for CCR7, excluding terminally differentiated effector memory CD45RA+ cells. The V gene lost 1 base and the J gene lost 2 bases, with 15 bases spanning the gap. Germline assignment: CDR1 MGHRA and CDR2 YSYEKL. The CDR3 contains 16 residues. The TCR originated in a woman aged 25 to 39 in good health. The rearrangement uses TRBV4-1 and TRBJ2-7; D uncertain. Sequenced input: naive CD8+ T cells sorted from blood. CDR3 coding DNA: TGCGCCAGCAGCCAAGCCGCGGCCTTGAGACCCTACGAGCAGTACTTC. It translates to CASSQAAALRPYEQYF.